The rows below give T cell receptor beta chains drawn from one sample of a study of T cells after yellow fever vaccination. One entry per CDR3 protein results from TCRdb running MiXCR on the 5' RACE reads. The sample includes approximately 550,000 distinct CDR3 sequences, under 25% seen only once; the top ten take roughly an eighth. The sample here was PBMCs, taken 15 days after the yellow fever booster vaccination. The receptors here all came from a man aged 30 to 45 who received the YFV17D yellow fever vaccine. Each CDR3 is given without its conserved first and last residue. Each record gives: J gene, V gene, clone size, CDR3 protein. Size tells how often a clone was seen (once, few, many) or the class of an expanded clone, and some rows leave it out.

J: TRBJ2-3
V: TRBV25-1
size: many
CDR3: ASRDSTPDTQY

J: TRBJ2-1
V: TRBV4-3
size: .
CDR3: ASSQRVAGGPEQF

J: TRBJ2-6
V: TRBV10-3
size: few
CDR3: AISERGAYSGANVLT

J: TRBJ1-5
V: TRBV6-4
size: few
CDR3: ARLRQGRGSPQH

J: TRBJ2-1
V: TRBV10-3
size: .
CDR3: AISAGVYNEQF

J: TRBJ1-6
V: TRBV12-5
size: .
CDR3: ASGLGDGPFSPLH

J: TRBJ2-3
V: TRBV6-4
size: .
CDR3: ARQRREHQTQY

J: TRBJ2-3
V: TRBV18
size: .
CDR3: ASSIGFTDTQY

J: TRBJ2-5
V: TRBV25-1
size: .
CDR3: ASSESWLAGAGTQY

J: TRBJ1-5
V: TRBV7-2
size: few
CDR3: ASSSLVSGLSNQPQH

J: TRBJ2-5
V: TRBV20-1
size: .
CDR3: SAEAGGYQETQY

J: TRBJ2-5
V: TRBV12-3/TRBV12-4
size: .
CDR3: ASSTQRNGETQY

J: TRBJ1-5
V: TRBV6-1
size: few
CDR3: ASSGGQGDNQPQH

J: TRBJ2-7
V: TRBV6-5
size: few
CDR3: ASSYSTGGGYEQY

J: TRBJ2-1
V: TRBV14
size: .
CDR3: ASSPPGRTYNEQF

J: TRBJ1-1
V: TRBV7-2
size: few
CDR3: ASGTGNTEAF

J: TRBJ2-1
V: TRBV11-3
size: .
CDR3: ASSPGEGPEQF

J: TRBJ2-3
V: TRBV9
size: .
CDR3: ASSVEGAPDTQY

J: TRBJ2-4
V: TRBV6-5
size: few
CDR3: ASRAGTGGLIAKNIQY

J: TRBJ1-1
V: TRBV18
size: few
CDR3: ASSVGTDTF

J: TRBJ1-1
V: TRBV20-1
size: .
CDR3: SASRPSVQAEAF

J: TRBJ2-2
V: TRBV11-3
size: .
CDR3: ASSFSPAQLGELF

J: TRBJ2-7
V: TRBV18
size: .
CDR3: ASSLPRLAGVGSYEQY

J: TRBJ2-1
V: TRBV7-2
size: few
CDR3: ASSINPSGRGNEQF

J: TRBJ2-1
V: TRBV20-1
size: few
CDR3: SAVAAAALKYNEQF

J: TRBJ2-1
V: TRBV2
size: many
CDR3: ASTDPGVPSRVGDEQF

J: TRBJ2-5
V: TRBV29-1
size: .
CDR3: SVNSDMSGGETQY

J: TRBJ1-1
V: TRBV5-1
size: few
CDR3: ASRSGTGRMNTEAF

J: TRBJ2-3
V: TRBV2
size: few
CDR3: ASVTGTGVTTLSTDTQY

J: TRBJ2-5
V: TRBV3-1
size: .
CDR3: ASSQTRKPGETQY

J: TRBJ1-4
V: TRBV7-2
size: .
CDR3: ASSFGQGARSNEKLF

J: TRBJ1-1
V: TRBV7-9
size: .
CDR3: ATRQGSTEAF

J: TRBJ2-3
V: TRBV7-3
size: few
CDR3: ASSQNPGLVNTDTQY

J: TRBJ2-1
V: TRBV2
size: .
CDR3: ASSDPGQGF

J: TRBJ2-5
V: TRBV7-2
size: few
CDR3: ASSLSASGRGQETQY

J: TRBJ1-4
V: TRBV12-3/TRBV12-4
size: .
CDR3: ASSFGGGPTLATNEKLF

J: TRBJ2-7
V: TRBV5-6
size: .
CDR3: ASRSGLAGGNEQY

J: TRBJ2-5
V: TRBV27
size: .
CDR3: ASSFNGAQETQY

J: TRBJ2-4
V: TRBV20-1
size: few
CDR3: SASLVGGIQY

J: TRBJ1-6
V: TRBV20-1
size: few
CDR3: SARDDSHSPLH

J: TRBJ2-3
V: TRBV5-4
size: few
CDR3: ASSLTGTEDTQY

J: TRBJ1-1
V: TRBV6-5
size: .
CDR3: ASVRGGTEAF

J: TRBJ2-5
V: TRBV3-1
size: .
CDR3: ASSQTPKETQY

J: TRBJ2-1
V: TRBV27
size: .
CDR3: ASSSISSGSWYEQF

J: TRBJ2-1
V: TRBV11-2
size: .
CDR3: ASSFAASYNEQF

J: TRBJ2-7
V: TRBV6-5
size: .
CDR3: ASSYRGYEQY